This T cell receptor (beta chain) was profiled in a study of blood T cell repertoires in COVID-19. The J segment lost 3 bases and the V segment lost 3 bases, leaving 7 bases of the junction unmatched. CDR1 and CDR2 (germline): LGHNA, YNFKEQ. CDR3 size: 16 residues. Assay: immunoSEQ multiplex PCR; the TCRdb copy retains only in-frame clones and omits some. The sample carries about 280,000 clones, around 90% recorded once. Material: peripheral blood. V is TRBV4-2 and J is TRBJ1-1, with TRBD1 matching 10 bases. This sequence originates from a woman between 50 and 59 years old who had recovered from COVID-19. The CDR3 coding sequence is TGTGCCAGCAGCCATGGCCGACAGGGGGCTGACACTGAAGCTTTCTTT. As protein: CASSHGRQGADTEAFF.